Below are 11 T cell receptor beta chains sequenced from a single sample in a study of CD8 T cells in Susac syndrome. Reverse transcription of about 0.45 to 1 ug RNA was carried out with random hexamers. Using its own MiXCR run on the immunoSEQ multiplex PCR reads, TCRdb lists one record per CDR3 protein. The table shows 90,000 or so distinct CDR3 sequences, with roughly 91% occurring only once. The specimen sequenced was CD8+ T cells from PBMCs. Source of these receptors: a human donor in good health.

This sequence joins TRBV2 and TRBJ2-1; D not resolved. V was shortened by 10 bases and J by 5 bases, with 12 bases between the two germline ends. CDR1 SNHLY and CDR2 FYNNEI come from the germline V gene. The CDR3 is made up of 12 amino acids. This chain's CDR3 is CATKGSHNEQFF. The DNA for the CDR3 is TGTGCCACCAAAGGGTCCCACAATGAGCAGTTCTTC.

This chain links TRBV12-3 or TRBV12-4 with TRBJ1-2; 10 nucleotides match TRBD1. CDR3 length: 14 amino acids. J was trimmed by 4 bases and V by 5 bases; bases with no gene match: 4. DNA for the CDR3: TGTGCCAGCAGTGTGGGACAGGGGAGCTATGGCTACACCTTC. This sequence encodes CASSVGQGSYGYTF.

V gene TRBV4-1 combines with J gene TRBJ2-2; 12 bases line up with TRBD2. Germline V CDR1 and CDR2: MGHRA, YSYEKL. This CDR3 is 20 amino acids long. Trimming cost V 4 bases and J 4 bases; bases outside gene matches: 16. CDR3 amino acids: CASSRRGIWRLAGVTGELFF. Written as DNA, the CDR3 is TGCGCCAGCAGCCGGAGAGGGATATGGAGACTAGCGGGGGTCACCGGGGAGCTGTTTTTT.

The rearrangement uses TRBV12-3 or TRBV12-4 and TRBJ2-3; TRBD1 or TRBD2 may be the D gene (5 bases each). V lost 3 bases, J lost 3 bases, and 19 bases lay in between. The CDR3 has 17 residues. The CDR3, as DNA: TGTGCCAGCAGTTTGCCCTTGGGGGTAGGGGTGACAGATACGCAGTATTTT. Translated: CASSLPLGVGVTDTQYF.

The chain has TRBV9 and TRBJ1-1, with 8 bases fitting TRBD1. V gave up 0 bases and J gave up 5 bases; unmatched junction bases: 6. Germline V lookup: CDR1 SGDLS, CDR2 YYNGEE. The CDR3 consists of 15 residues. Here the CDR3 DNA reads TGTGCCAGCAGCGTAGGGGGACAGGTGGATACTGAAGCTTTCTTT. It translates to CASSVGGQVDTEAFF.

This clonotype appeared a single time. The chain is built from TRBV25-1 and TRBJ1-1; weak D call: TRBD1 (6 bases). The CDR3 loop spans 11 amino acids. V was clipped by 8 bases and J by 8 bases, with 12 bases between them. Per the germline V gene, CDR1 is MGHDK and CDR2 is SYGVNS. The CDR3 protein is CASERGIEAFF. CDR3 nucleotide sequence: TGTGCCAGCGAAAGGGGGATCGAAGCTTTCTTT.

The chain couples TRBV14 to TRBJ1-2; unclear D gene. Trimming removed 10 bases from V and 1 base from J, with 7 bases in between. The CDR3 is 11 amino acids. Looked up from germline, CDR1 is SGHDN and CDR2 is FVKESK. The CDR3 region has the DNA TGTGCCACCCGGGGTAACTATGGCTACACCTTC. It translates to CATRGNYGYTF.

On this clonotype: One end of the junction varies from germline; a read error may be responsible. The chain couples TRBV27 to TRBJ2-7, with D perhaps TRBD1 (6 bases). The germline gives CDR1 MNHEY, CDR2 SMNVEV (reference sequence). The CDR3 is 13 residues long. The CDR3 here is CASSLGGSPELHF. For the CDR3, the DNA is TGTGCCAGCAGTTTAGGGGGCAGTCCTGAGTTGCACTTC.

The chain couples TRBV12-3 or TRBV12-4 to TRBJ2-1, with a possible D match to TRBD1 (7 bases). This CDR3 comprises 14 residues. Trimming shortened V by 7 bases and J by 4 bases, and 14 bases separated the two germline ends. The CDR3 reads CASTAGQLYNEQFF. CDR3 sequence (DNA): TGTGCCAGCACCGCGGGACAGCTATACAATGAGCAGTTCTTC.

CDR3 DNA sequence: TGTGCCAGCAGCCCCCTGAGTATCTCTGGAAACACCATATATTTT. This translates into CASSPLSISGNTIYF. V usage is TRBV28 and J usage is TRBJ1-3; D unclear. CDR1 and CDR2 (germline): MDHEN, SYDVKM. CDR3 length: 15 amino acids. Trimming took off 6 bases at V and 0 bases at J, with 12 bases between the two ends.

The chain is built from TRBV6-2 or TRBV6-3 and TRBJ1-5, with a possible D match to TRBD1 (6 bases). Trimming removed 6 bases from V and 4 bases from J, with 13 bases in between. The CDR3 is 14 amino acids. CDR1 and CDR2 from the germline V gene are MNHEY and SVGEGT. CDR3 DNA: TGTGCCAGCAGCCTTGCAGGGGAAAATCAGCCCCAGCATTTT. This encodes CASSLAGENQPQHF.